This TCR beta chain is from a study of technical replicates of blood from a handful of donors. The protocol was immunoSEQ multiplex PCR, while the TCRdb copy is restricted to in-frame clones and leaves out a portion. Among tens of thousands of clones, approximately 92% were seen once, and the ten largest hold about 0.43%. The source material was T cells isolated from PBMCs. The origin of this receptor is a human donor in good health.

The CDR3 DNA is TGTGCCAGCAGTTTATCCCCAGCGTTGGCCTACGAGCAGTACTTC. Protein: CASSLSPALAYEQYF. The V and J genes are TRBV28 and TRBJ2-7; D not certain. Germline-derived CDR1 and CDR2 are MDHEN and SYDVKM. The CDR3 is 15 residues long. V was clipped by 1 base and J by 2 bases, with 12 bases between them.